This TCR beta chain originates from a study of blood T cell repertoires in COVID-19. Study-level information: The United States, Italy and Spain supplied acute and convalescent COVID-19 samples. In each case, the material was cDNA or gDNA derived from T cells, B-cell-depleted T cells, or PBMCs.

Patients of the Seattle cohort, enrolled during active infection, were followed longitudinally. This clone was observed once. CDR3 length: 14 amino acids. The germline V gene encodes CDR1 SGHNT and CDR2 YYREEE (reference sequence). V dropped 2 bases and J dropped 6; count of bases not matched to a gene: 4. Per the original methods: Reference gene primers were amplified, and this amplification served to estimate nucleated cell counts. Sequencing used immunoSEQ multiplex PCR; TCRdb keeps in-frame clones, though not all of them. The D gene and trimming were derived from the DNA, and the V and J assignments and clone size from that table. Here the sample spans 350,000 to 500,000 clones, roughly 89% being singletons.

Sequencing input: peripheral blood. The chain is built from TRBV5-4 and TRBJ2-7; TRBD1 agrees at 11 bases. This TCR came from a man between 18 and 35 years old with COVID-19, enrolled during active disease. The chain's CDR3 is CASSLGQGAPEQYF. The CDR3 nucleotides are TGTGCCAGCAGCTTAGGACAGGGGGCGCCCGAGCAGTACTTC. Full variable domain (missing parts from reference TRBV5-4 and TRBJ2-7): ETGVTQSPTHLIKTRGQQVTLRCSSQSGHNTVSWYQQALGQGPQFIFQYYREEENGRGNFPPRFSGLQFPNYSSELNVNALELDDSALYLCASSLGQGAPEQYFGPGTRLTVT.